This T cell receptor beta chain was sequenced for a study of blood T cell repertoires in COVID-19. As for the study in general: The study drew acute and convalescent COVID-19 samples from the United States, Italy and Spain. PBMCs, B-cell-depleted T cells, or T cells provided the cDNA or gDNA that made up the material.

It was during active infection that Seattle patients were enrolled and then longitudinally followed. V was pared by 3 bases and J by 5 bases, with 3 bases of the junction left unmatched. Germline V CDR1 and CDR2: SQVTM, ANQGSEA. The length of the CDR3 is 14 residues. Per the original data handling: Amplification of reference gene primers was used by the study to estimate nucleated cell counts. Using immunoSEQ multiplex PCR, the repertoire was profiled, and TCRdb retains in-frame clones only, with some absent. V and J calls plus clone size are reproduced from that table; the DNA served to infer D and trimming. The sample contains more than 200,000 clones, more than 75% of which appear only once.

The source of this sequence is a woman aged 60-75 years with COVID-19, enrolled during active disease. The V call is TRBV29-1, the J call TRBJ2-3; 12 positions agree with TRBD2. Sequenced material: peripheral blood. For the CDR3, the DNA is TGCAGCGTTGATCGACTAGCGGGAGTAGATACGCAGTATTTT. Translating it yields CSVDRLAGVDTQYF.